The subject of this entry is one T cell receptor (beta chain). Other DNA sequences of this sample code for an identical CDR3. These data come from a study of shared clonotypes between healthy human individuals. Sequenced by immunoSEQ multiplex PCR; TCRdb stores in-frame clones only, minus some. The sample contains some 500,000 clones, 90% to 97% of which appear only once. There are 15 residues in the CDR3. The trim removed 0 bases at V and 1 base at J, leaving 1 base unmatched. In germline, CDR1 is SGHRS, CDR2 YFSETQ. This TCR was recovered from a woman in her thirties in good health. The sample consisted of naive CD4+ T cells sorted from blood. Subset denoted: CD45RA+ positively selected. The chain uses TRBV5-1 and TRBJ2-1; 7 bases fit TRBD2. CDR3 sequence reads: CASSLVAGSYNEQFF. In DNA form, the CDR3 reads TGCGCCAGCAGCTTGGTAGCGGGTTCCTACAATGAGCAGTTCTTC.